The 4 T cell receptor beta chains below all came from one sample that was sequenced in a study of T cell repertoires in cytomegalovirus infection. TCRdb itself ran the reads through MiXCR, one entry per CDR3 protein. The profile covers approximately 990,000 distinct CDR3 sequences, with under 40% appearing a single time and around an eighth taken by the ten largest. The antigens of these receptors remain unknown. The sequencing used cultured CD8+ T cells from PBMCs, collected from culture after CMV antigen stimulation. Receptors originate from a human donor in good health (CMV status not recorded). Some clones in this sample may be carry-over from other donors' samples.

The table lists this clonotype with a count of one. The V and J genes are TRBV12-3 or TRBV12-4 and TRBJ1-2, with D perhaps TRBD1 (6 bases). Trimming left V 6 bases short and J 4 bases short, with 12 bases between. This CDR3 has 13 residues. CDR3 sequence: CASSDRPLYGYTF. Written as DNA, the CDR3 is TGTGCCAGCAGCGACAGGCCCCTCTATGGCTACACCTTC.

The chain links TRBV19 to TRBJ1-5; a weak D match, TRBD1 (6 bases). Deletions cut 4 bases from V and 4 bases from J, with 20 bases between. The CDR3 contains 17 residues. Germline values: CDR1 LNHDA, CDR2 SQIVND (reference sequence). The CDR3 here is CASSTPSAGGRNQPQHF. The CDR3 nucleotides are TGTGCCAGTAGTACCCCATCCGCTGGGGGGCGGAATCAGCCCCAGCATTTT.

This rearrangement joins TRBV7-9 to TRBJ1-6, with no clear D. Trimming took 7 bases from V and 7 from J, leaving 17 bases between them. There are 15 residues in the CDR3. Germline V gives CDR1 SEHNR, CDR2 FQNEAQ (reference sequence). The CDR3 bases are TGTGCCAGCACCCCCATGGATATTGCAAATTCACCCCTCCACTTT. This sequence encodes CASTPMDIANSPLHF. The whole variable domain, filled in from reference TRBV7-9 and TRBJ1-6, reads DTGVSQNPRHKITKRGQNVTFRCDPISEHNRLYWYRQTLGQGPEFLTYFQNEAQLEKSRLLSDRFSAERPKGSFSTLEIQRTEQGDSAMYLCASTPMDIANSPLHFGNGTRLTVT.

CDR3 amino acids: CANSHMLGVRPQETQYF. The CDR3 DNA reads TGTGCCAACAGCCACATGCTTGGGGTCAGGCCCCAAGAGACCCAGTACTTC. The chain recombines TRBV12-3 or TRBV12-4 with TRBJ2-5, with unresolved D. Trimming stripped 10 bases from V and 1 base from J, with 25 bases between. The CDR3 length is 17 residues.